These 8 T cell receptor beta chains were sequenced from one sample in a study of T cells in Graves' hyperthyroidism and ophthalmopathy. RNA transcripts yielded amplified TCR beta CDR3 regions. Researchers ran a first-round RT-PCR on the TCR CDR3 using the HTBI primer set. One entry per CDR3 protein results from TCRdb running MiXCR on the multiplex PCR reads. The sample contains about 600,000 distinct CDR3 sequences, about 14% of which appear only once. Source material: blood. These receptors all come from a woman between 45 and 60 years old with Graves' ophthalmopathy.

This chain connects TRBV2 to TRBJ2-7; D call uncertain. The CDR3 is 13 amino acids. V dropped 8 bases and J dropped 2 bases, with 13 bases sitting between them. Looked up from germline, CDR1 is SNHLY and CDR2 is FYNNEI. For the CDR3, the DNA is TGTGCCAGCCGAAACACAAGGACCTACGAGCAGTACTTC. Its protein is CASRNTRTYEQYF.

This chain connects TRBV9 to TRBJ2-3; D remains ambiguous. V lost 0 bases and J 2 bases, leaving 10 bases between the germline ends. This CDR3 region has 15 residues. Germline values: CDR1 SGDLS, CDR2 YYNGEE. The DNA for the CDR3 is TGTGCCAGCAGCGTAGCGGTCTACCCCACAGATACGCAGTATTTT. This codes for CASSVAVYPTDTQYF.

This clonotype was recorded a few times. This rearrangement joins TRBV10-3 to TRBJ2-1; perhaps TRBD2 as D (5 bases). The ends were cut back, 4 bases at V and 5 bases at J, with 15 bases in the middle. CDR3 size: 15 residues. Per germline, CDR1 ENHRY and CDR2 SYGVKD. CDR3 sequence: CAISGDIGLNNEQFF. The CDR3 DNA reads TGTGCCATCAGTGGGGATATCGGACTCAACAATGAGCAGTTCTTC.

Ten or more counts support this clonotype. The J gene is TRBJ1-4, the V gene TRBV7-2; tentative D call: TRBD1 (5 bases). Trimming took 1 base from V and 7 from J, leaving 10 bases between them. Germline-derived CDR1 and CDR2 are SGHTA and FQGNSA. CDR3 length: 14 amino acids. CDR3 DNA: TGTGCCAGCAGCTTAGGGGGGATAACTGAAAAACTGTTTTTT. The encoded protein is CASSLGGITEKLFF.

This clonotype was found many times. This chain links TRBV10-3 with TRBJ2-1, with 12 nucleotides matching TRBD2. Germline CDR1 and CDR2: ENHRY and SYGVKD. V shed 10 bases and J 1 base; nucleotides not matched to a gene: 11. This CDR3 comprises 17 residues. The CDR3: CANVGLAGGPSYNEQFF. The CDR3 region has the DNA TGTGCCAACGTCGGGCTAGCGGGAGGGCCGTCCTACAATGAGCAGTTCTTC.

The chain carries TRBV28 and TRBJ1-5; tentatively, D is TRBD1 (6 bases). The ends were cut back, 6 bases at V and 9 bases at J, with 21 bases in the middle. CDR1 is MDHEN and CDR2 is SYDVKM in the germline V gene. This CDR3 has 15 residues. The CDR3 region is CASSRGGRTIGPQHF. The CDR3 bases are TGTGCCAGCAGCAGGGGCGGAAGGACAATCGGGCCCCAGCATTTT. Variable domain in full (rest from reference TRBV28 and TRBJ1-5): DVKVTQSSRYLVKRTGEKVFLECVQDMDHENMFWYRQDPGLGLRLIYFSYDVKMKEKGDIPEGYSVSREKKERFSLILESASTNQTSMYLCASSRGGRTIGPQHFGDGTRLSIL.

This clonotype was seen repeatedly, ten times or more. The chain employs TRBV12-5 and TRBJ2-1, with D possibly being TRBD1 (6 bases). CDR3 length equals 13 residues. The germline CDR1 and CDR2 sequences are LGHNT and FRNRAP. V lost 5 bases to trimming and J lost 4 bases, with 9 bases between them. CDR3 residues: CASGGTGYNEQFF. CDR3 nucleotide sequence: TGTGCTAGTGGTGGAACAGGGTACAATGAGCAGTTCTTC.

In its sample, this clonotype was seen a few times. V usage is TRBV20-1 and J usage is TRBJ2-3; TRBD2 matches 7 bases. J was trimmed by 2 bases and V by 1 base; bases with no gene match: 15. The CDR3 is made up of 18 amino acids. Looked up from germline, CDR1 is DFQATT and CDR2 is SNEGSKA (reference sequence). CDR3 protein: CSARVRRGEREDTDTQYF. The CDR3 nucleotides read TGCAGTGCTAGAGTCCGCCGAGGGGAGCGGGAAGACACAGATACGCAGTATTTT.